This T cell receptor (beta chain) was observed in a study of cytomegalovirus exposure and HLA in healthy donors. For the study at large: It was reported in a later analysis that the same platform had been used for the roughly 110 validation repertoires as for the approximately 670 first-cohort repertoires. Regarding the study as a whole: Specificity of three CMV-associated chains for CMV antigens was verified in vitro. Overall, approximately 150 TCR beta chains were annotated as cytomegalovirus-associated.

Details on this clone: Its antigen is currently unknown.

The assay was immunoSEQ multiplex PCR, and TCRdb's table has in-frame clones only and misses some. The sample comprises 200,000 to 300,000 clones, more than 75% of which are singletons, and 1% to 1.5% rests with the top ten. The donors were part of the validation cohort, which consisted of about 120 subjects and was separate from the first cohort of 670 or so subjects. The CDR3 has 16 residues. Germline V gives CDR1 MDHEN, CDR2 SYDVKM. V lost 5 bases and J lost 0, with 15 bases in between. This clonotype was obtained from a woman in her thirties in good health and CMV-seropositive. The V gene is TRBV28, the J gene TRBJ2-3; D is possibly TRBD2 (6 bases). Sequencing was performed on PBMCs. The CDR3: CASSPTLAPSTDTQYF. The CDR3 DNA is TGTGCCAGCAGTCCGACTCTAGCGCCTAGCACAGATACGCAGTATTTT. Using reference TRBV28 and TRBJ2-3 for the parts outside the CDR3, the full variable domain is DVKVTQSSRYLVKRTGEKVFLECVQDMDHENMFWYRQDPGLGLRLIYFSYDVKMKEKGDIPEGYSVSREKKERFSLILESASTNQTSMYLCASSPTLAPSTDTQYFGPGTRLTVL.